Listed below are T cell receptor beta chains from one sample, sequenced in a study of Graves' ophthalmopathy and Graves' hyperthyroidism. In TCRdb, the multiplex PCR reads were re-called with MiXCR into one record per CDR3 protein. The repertoire includes fewer than 650,000 distinct CDR3 sequences, 20% to 25% of them detected once, and more than 5.5% sits in the top ten. The sample was peripheral blood. These receptors were obtained from a woman aged 18-29 years with stable Graves' hyperthyroidism. Some clones in this sample may be carry-over from other donors' samples. Each CDR3 is given without its conserved first and last residue. The D gene is left open where the match is weak. The listing skips clone size in some rows; elsewhere it reads once, few, many or a size class.

ASRPVAGVSYEQY	TRBD2	many	TRBV27	TRBJ2-7
ASSPGQVSNQPQH	TRBD1	many	TRBV19	TRBJ1-5
ASSDRGRIYEQY	TRBD1	many	TRBV11-2	TRBJ2-7
AWSSQAMTPLH	NA	many	TRBV30	TRBJ1-6
ASSQENRGRINTIY	TRBD1	NA	TRBV3-1	TRBJ1-3
ASSDGLVRETQY	TRBD2	NA	TRBV28	TRBJ2-5
ASRTPVGETQY	NA	many	TRBV6-1	TRBJ2-5
ASSHRGGTQY	TRBD2	many	TRBV27	TRBJ2-5
ASSLQGRWQETQY	NA	few	TRBV28	TRBJ2-5
ANPPRGPGGLSNYGYT	TRBD1	NA	TRBV6-2/TRBV6-3	TRBJ1-2
ASSESQGGTQH	TRBD1	NA	TRBV2	TRBJ1-5
ASSIARTSGNTGELF	TRBD2	NA	TRBV19	TRBJ2-2
ASSKLTNNSPLH	NA	many	TRBV2	TRBJ1-6
ASGSFPGARETQY	NA	many	TRBV12-5	TRBJ2-5
SGGLAGGGTYEQY	TRBD2	NA	TRBV20-1	TRBJ2-7
ASSETGSSETQY	TRBD1	many	TRBV12-3/TRBV12-4	TRBJ2-5
ASSGGQGAGEAF	TRBD1	NA	TRBV6-1	TRBJ1-1
ASSPYLTDSYEQY	NA	many	TRBV4-1	TRBJ2-7
ASSPSGRYSPLH	NA	many	TRBV18	TRBJ1-6
ASSYYRHTGSDNYGYT	NA	many	TRBV6-2/TRBV6-3	TRBJ1-2
ASSYSGGTGSSYEQY	TRBD2	once	TRBV6-5	TRBJ2-7
SVSLTGPSYEQY	NA	many	TRBV29-1	TRBJ2-7
ASSTYLAGTGELF	TRBD2	many	TRBV12-3/TRBV12-4	TRBJ2-2
ASSEDSPPQY	NA	many	TRBV2	TRBJ2-5
ASSLAHGYEQY	NA	many	TRBV7-2	TRBJ2-7
ASSLEGPLGYT	NA	many	TRBV5-6	TRBJ1-2
SARDIRDTEAF	NA	many	TRBV20-1	TRBJ1-1
AIGDPGTVG	NA	NA	TRBV10-3	TRBJ2-7